The clone carrying this T cell receptor (beta chain) was counted a few times. Authors' analysis steps: By means of reference gene primer amplification, nucleated cell counts were estimated. Using immunoSEQ multiplex PCR, the repertoire was profiled, and TCRdb retains in-frame clones only, with some absent. V, J and clone size reflect that table, while D and trimming were determined from the DNA. The data hold about 190,000 clones, with just under 80% observed a single time. The sample comes from a study of blood T cell repertoires in COVID-19. V dropped 4 bases and J dropped 2 bases, with 10 bases sitting between them. Germline V gene sequence: CDR1 SGDLS, CDR2 YYNGEE. This CDR3 contains 13 residues.

Sample: peripheral blood. The chain combines TRBV9 with TRBJ2-7; maybe TRBD2 (5 bases). The receptor's source is a woman aged 80 or over with active or convalescent COVID-19. The CDR3 loop reads CASSPSGAYEQYF. CDR3 sequence (DNA): TGTGCCAGCAGCCCCAGCGGAGCCTACGAGCAGTACTTC.